This T cell receptor beta chain was captured in a study of CDR3 diversity in severe acne. The CDR3 runs 15 residues. V shed 6 bases, J shed 4 bases, and the junction held 11 bases outside the gene matches. Germline V gene lookup returns CDR1 DFQATT and CDR2 SNEGSKA (reference sequence). TCRdb reprocessed the PCR reads via MiXCR and lists one record per CDR3 protein. The data hold some 90,000 distinct CDR3 sequences, with roughly 49% observed a single time. The sequence came from a male donor with severe acne vulgaris. The chain uses TRBV20-1 and TRBJ2-3, with 9 bases fitting TRBD2. The sample consisted of blood. The CDR3 region is CSALGTSLDADTQYF. CDR3 coding DNA: TGCAGTGCACTCGGGACTAGCTTGGACGCAGATACGCAGTATTTT.